The 27 T cell receptor beta chains reported below all come from one sample, sequenced in a study of beta chain features in type 1 diabetes. Overall study findings and caveats: TCRB CDR3s from Type 1 diabetes patients were moderately but significantly shorter in all four CD4+ subsets.

The antigens of these receptors remain unknown. Every bit of the isolated RNA underwent reverse transcription, so sequencing read expressed TCRB transcripts. The protocol was immunoSEQ multiplex PCR, while the TCRdb copy is restricted to in-frame clones and leaves out a portion. The sample lists under 300,000 clones; approximately 20% were seen once. The sample comprised naive CD4+ T cells from blood. The origin of the receptors is a woman aged 35 to 49 with type 1 diabetes.

V is TRBV2 and J is TRBJ2-5; D possibly corresponds to TRBD1 (5 bases). Trimming stripped 10 bases from V and 2 bases from J, with 11 bases between. The germline CDR1 and CDR2 sequences are SNHLY and FYNNEI. The CDR3 is 12 residues long. The CDR3 region has the DNA TGTGCCACCAGGGCTCTGCAAGAGACCCAGTACTTC. Protein: CATRALQETQYF.

This sequence joins TRBV18 and TRBJ2-1, with 7 bases lining up with TRBD2. The junction had 3 bases not matched to a gene; V was cut back by 3 bases and J by 10 bases. The CDR3 spans 12 residues. Looked up from germline, CDR1 is KGHSH and CDR2 is LQKENI. DNA for the CDR3: TGTGCCAGCTCACCGGCGGGGGACGAGCAGTTCTTC. It translates to CASSPAGDEQFF.

This clone has a handful of counts. This rearrangement joins TRBV18 to TRBJ2-7, with TRBD1 matching 7 bases. The length of the CDR3 is 14 residues. Germline CDR1 and CDR2: KGHSH and LQKENI. V dropped 3 bases and J dropped 4; count of bases not matched to a gene: 6. This CDR3 reads CASSPTTGYYEQYF. CDR3 DNA: TGTGCCAGCTCACCTACGACAGGGTATTACGAGCAGTACTTC.

This chain's CDR3 is CASSLGLTELPQHF. The CDR3 bases are TGTGCCAGCAGCTTGGGTCTAACCGAGCTGCCCCAGCATTTT. This chain uses TRBV5-6 with TRBJ1-5, with no clear D. V shed 0 bases and J shed 9 bases, with 13 bases lying between them. CDR3 length equals 14 residues. The V gene's germline CDR1 is SGHDT and CDR2 YYEEEE.

This chain uses TRBV15 with TRBJ1-5; possible D gene TRBD1, 5 bases. Trimming removed 2 bases at V and 3 bases at J, with 11 bases between. Germline CDR1 reads LNHNV; CDR2 reads YYDKDF (reference sequence). This CDR3 comprises 15 residues. The CDR3 loop is CATSRPSGYNQPQHF. CDR3 bases: TGTGCCACCAGCAGACCCTCAGGGTACAATCAGCCCCAGCATTTT.

The sample holds a few counts of this clone. The CDR3 coding sequence is TGTGCCAGCACCCCGGTTCGAGAGACCCAGTACTTC. Amino acid sequence: CASTPVRETQYF. The rearrangement joins TRBV2 to TRBJ2-5; D is unclear. V was cut by 7 bases and J by 4 bases, with 10 bases left in between. The CDR3 sequence is 12 residues long. Germline V gives CDR1 SNHLY, CDR2 FYNNEI.

This chain connects TRBV5-4 to TRBJ2-5, with D hard to call. The CDR3 has 14 amino acids. CDR1 SGHNT and CDR2 YYREEE come from the germline V gene (reference sequence). Trimming shortened V by 4 bases and J by 1 base, and 11 bases separated the two germline ends. The CDR3 coding sequence is TGTGCCAGCAGCCGTAGTACGGGCCAAGAGACCCAGTACTTC. Amino acid sequence: CASSRSTGQETQYF.

With regard to this clone: Within the sample, other DNA sequences also encode this same CDR3. The rearrangement uses TRBV5-4 and TRBJ2-5; D is unclear. The length of the CDR3 is 13 residues. The germline V gene has CDR1 SGHNT and CDR2 YYREEE (reference sequence). Trimming left V 1 base short and J 3 bases short, with 7 bases between. This chain's CDR3 is CASSLRGEETQYF. The CDR3 DNA sequence: TGTGCCAGCAGCTTGAGAGGAGAAGAGACCCAGTACTTC. The full variable domain, its missing parts supplied by reference TRBV5-4 and TRBJ2-5, is ETGVTQSPTHLIKTRGQQVTLRCSSQSGHNTVSWYQQALGQGPQFIFQYYREEENGRGNFPPRFSGLQFPNYSSELNVNALELDDSALYLCASSLRGEETQYFGPGTRLLVL.

The J gene is TRBJ1-5, the V gene TRBV18; 10 positions agree with TRBD1. CDR3 length: 17 amino acids. Unmatched junction bases numbered 9, after V lost 5 bases and J lost 2 bases. The germline CDR1 and CDR2 sequences are KGHSH and LQKENI. CDR3 residues: CASSARTGGKGNQPQHF. For the CDR3, the DNA is TGTGCCAGCTCAGCAAGGACAGGGGGTAAAGGCAATCAGCCCCAGCATTTT.

This clone was detected only a few times. V and J are TRBV29-1 and TRBJ2-2; 8 nucleotides align to TRBD1. This CDR3 comprises 15 residues. J was trimmed by 3 bases and V by 7 bases; bases with no gene match: 10. From germline, CDR1 is SQVTM and CDR2 ANQGSEA. The chain's CDR3 is CSATSGTGYTGELFF. The CDR3 DNA is TGCAGCGCGACATCCGGGACAGGCTACACCGGGGAGCTGTTTTTT.

This rearrangement joins TRBV4-3 to TRBJ2-1; TRBD2 matches 10 bases. The CDR3 is made up of 15 amino acids. V lost 8 bases and J lost 5; bases outside the gene matches: 9. Germline V gene lookup returns CDR1 LGHNA and CDR2 YSLEER. CDR3: CASGAGGRLDNEQFF. The CDR3 coding sequence is TGCGCCAGCGGAGCGGGGGGGCGTTTGGACAATGAGCAGTTCTTC.

The CDR3 is CASSSGGRGNQPQHF. Written as DNA, the CDR3 is TGTGCCAGCAGTTCAGGGGGAAGGGGCAATCAGCCCCAGCATTTT. The V gene is TRBV2, the J gene TRBJ1-5; 7 nucleotides match TRBD1. The CDR3 spans 15 residues. J lost 2 bases, V lost 5 bases, and 6 bases had no gene match. Germline V lookup: CDR1 SNHLY, CDR2 FYNNEI.

This clone has just a few counts. The J gene is TRBJ1-3, the V gene TRBV4-3; a weak D match, TRBD1 (5 bases). Germline CDR1 and CDR2: LGHNA and YSLEER. Trimming removed 0 bases from V and 0 bases from J, with 12 bases in between. This CDR3 region has 17 residues. CDR3 amino acids: CASSQEWVGGSGNTIYF. CDR3 nucleotide sequence: TGCGCCAGCAGCCAAGAGTGGGTCGGGGGCTCTGGAAACACCATATATTTT.

The V call is TRBV30, the J call TRBJ1-1; weak D call: TRBD1 (6 bases). Trimming took off 3 bases at V and 2 bases at J, with 13 bases between the two ends. The CDR3 runs 14 residues. Germline assignment: CDR1 GTSNPN and CDR2 SVGIG (reference sequence). The CDR3 region has the DNA TGTGCCTGGAGGGTACAGGGAACAAACACTGAAGCTTTCTTT. This encodes CAWRVQGTNTEAFF.

This clone was seen only a few times. The chain joins TRBV28 to TRBJ2-1, with D tentatively TRBD1 (5 bases). Germline V lookup: CDR1 MDHEN, CDR2 SYDVKM. The CDR3 is 13 amino acids. Trimming removed 4 bases at V and 6 bases at J, with 10 bases between. The CDR3 region is CASSSGQVNEQFF. CDR3 in DNA: TGTGCCAGCAGTTCCGGACAAGTCAATGAGCAGTTCTTC.

The chain couples TRBV7-2 to TRBJ2-4; D is perhaps TRBD1 (5 bases). The CDR3 loop spans 15 amino acids. Germline lookup yields CDR1 SGHTA and CDR2 FQGNSA. Trimming shortened V by 1 base and J by 8 bases, and 15 bases separated the two germline ends. The CDR3 DNA reads as TGTGCCAGCAGCTTAGAGGGGCGCGGATGGGACATTCAGTACTTC. It yields the protein CASSLEGRGWDIQYF.

The CDR3 protein is CASSGGQDGMNTGELFF. DNA of the CDR3: TGTGCCAGCAGCGGGGGACAGGATGGGATGAACACCGGGGAGCTGTTTTTT. The rearrangement links TRBV9 to TRBJ2-2; 8 positions agree with TRBD1. CDR1 is SGDLS and CDR2 is YYNGEE in the germline V gene. This CDR3 has 17 residues. Germline trimming cut 3 bases from V and 1 base from J; bases unmatched to any gene: 8. Filled out from reference TRBV9 and TRBJ2-2, the complete variable domain reads DSGVTQTPKHLITATGQRVTLRCSPRSGDLSVYWYQQSLDQGLQFLIQYYNGEERAKGNILERFSAQQFPDLHSELNLSSLELGDSALYFCASSGGQDGMNTGELFFGEGSRLTVL.

There are a few counts of this clone. V is TRBV20-1 and J is TRBJ2-1; a weak D match, TRBD1 (5 bases). CDR3 length: 11 residues. Trimming pared 5 bases from V and 10 bases from J, leaving 12 bases between. Germline CDR1 and CDR2: DFQATT and SNEGSKA (reference sequence). The CDR3 nucleotides read TGCAGTGCTGGGGCGACTCGGGAGCAGTTCTTC. Protein sequence: CSAGATREQFF.

Here the CDR3 reads CASRRGHEQYF. CDR3 DNA sequence: TGTGCCAGCAGGCGGGGTCACGAGCAGTACTTC. The chain recombines TRBV28 with TRBJ2-7; possible D gene TRBD2, 6 bases. Germline lookup yields CDR1 MDHEN and CDR2 SYDVKM. V lost 6 bases and J lost 5, with 8 bases in between. CDR3 length: 11 residues.

This clone was detected a few times. The rearrangement joins TRBV7-2 to TRBJ2-7, with TRBD2 identical over 12 bases. This CDR3 has 16 amino acids. Germline V lookup: CDR1 SGHTA, CDR2 FQGNSA. The trim removed 4 bases at V and 3 bases at J, leaving 7 bases unmatched. CDR3 in DNA: TGTGCCAGCAGCTGGCTAGCGGGGGGGCGGGGCTACGAGCAGTACTTC. It translates to CASSWLAGGRGYEQYF.

The rearrangement links TRBV2 to TRBJ2-1; D perhaps matches TRBD2 (5 bases). This CDR3 region has 13 residues. The V and J ends lost 5 bases and 4 bases respectively, with 9 bases between them. Germline V gene sequence: CDR1 SNHLY, CDR2 FYNNEI. The CDR3 protein is CASSTTGYNEQFF. In nucleotides, the CDR3 is TGTGCCAGCAGTACCACGGGGTACAATGAGCAGTTCTTC.

V usage is TRBV18 and J usage is TRBJ2-1, with 10 bases identical to TRBD2. Germline V gene lookup returns CDR1 KGHSH and CDR2 LQKENI. V lost 3 bases to trimming and J lost 5 bases; unmatched junction nucleotides: 7. The CDR3 loop spans 16 amino acids. The CDR3, as DNA: TGTGCCAGCTCACCCCTGGGGGGGACTAGCGACAATGAGCAGTTCTTC. This codes for CASSPLGGTSDNEQFF. Full variable domain (remainder filled in from reference TRBV18 and TRBJ2-1): NAGVMQNPRHLVRRRGQEARLRCSPMKGHSHVYWYRQLPEEGLKFMVYLQKENIIDESGMPKERFSAEFPKEGPSILRIQQVVRGDSAAYFCASSPLGGTSDNEQFFGPGTRLTVL.

This clone was counted a few times. The chain links TRBV19 to TRBJ2-1; perhaps TRBD1 as D (6 bases). Looked up from germline, CDR1 is LNHDA and CDR2 is SQIVND (reference sequence). The CDR3 is made up of 15 amino acids. Trimming pared 1 base from V and 4 bases from J, leaving 11 bases between. CDR3 sequence reads: CASSIGAGAYNEQFF. CDR3 DNA: TGTGCCAGTAGTATAGGGGCAGGGGCATACAATGAGCAGTTCTTC. Complete variable domain (other parts from reference TRBV19 and TRBJ2-1): DGGITQSPKYLFRKEGQNVTLSCEQNLNHDAMYWYRQDPGQGLRLIYYSQIVNDFQKGDIAEGYSVSREKKESFPLTVTSAQKNPTAFYLCASSIGAGAYNEQFFGPGTRLTVL.

This chain joins TRBV9 and TRBJ2-3; D is ambiguous. The CDR3 loop spans 14 amino acids. Trimming took off 2 bases at V and 6 bases at J, with 13 bases between the two ends. Germline CDR1 reads SGDLS; CDR2 reads YYNGEE. The CDR3 DNA reads as TGTGCCAGCAGCGTCCTCTCTAACCCGGATACGCAGTATTTT. Protein product: CASSVLSNPDTQYF.

This clone was recorded a few times. V gene TRBV29-1 combines with J gene TRBJ1-1, with 7 bases lining up with TRBD1. Trimming at V came to 0 bases and at J to 1 base, leaving 8 bases not matched to a gene. The germline V gene encodes CDR1 SQVTM and CDR2 ANQGSEA. The CDR3 loop spans 16 amino acids. The CDR3 here is CSVEEMRGRANTEAFF. The CDR3 DNA reads as TGCAGCGTTGAAGAAATGAGGGGGCGGGCGAACACTGAAGCTTTCTTT.

There are a few counts of this clone. CDR3 in DNA: TGTGCCAGCAGCTTAATCGCGACAGGGCCCAACTATGGCTACACCTTC. It specifies CASSLIATGPNYGYTF. V is TRBV7-2 and J is TRBJ1-2; 7 nucleotides align to TRBD1. The V gene's germline CDR1 is SGHTA and CDR2 FQGNSA. The CDR3 runs 16 residues. V shed 2 bases and J 2 bases; nucleotides not matched to a gene: 8.

The chain has TRBV6-5 and TRBJ2-1, with D unclear. The CDR3 is made up of 13 amino acids. Trimming cost V 5 bases and J 6 bases, with 11 bases left between them. Germline lookup yields CDR1 MNHEY and CDR2 SVGAGI. The CDR3 region has the DNA TGTGCCAGCAGTCCCTTTCTTCTCAATGAGCAGTTCTTC. This sequence encodes CASSPFLLNEQFF.